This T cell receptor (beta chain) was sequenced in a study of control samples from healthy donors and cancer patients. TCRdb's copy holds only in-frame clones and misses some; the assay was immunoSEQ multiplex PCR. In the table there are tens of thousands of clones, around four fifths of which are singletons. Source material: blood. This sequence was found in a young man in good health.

The CDR3 nucleotides read TGTGCCAGCAGTGAAAGTAGGAACCCAGGGTATCCCCTCCACTTT. It translates to CASSESRNPGYPLHF. The chain employs TRBV2 and TRBJ1-6; possibly TRBD1 for D (5 bases). Trimming cost V 2 bases and J 13 bases, with 18 bases left between them. The germline V gene has CDR1 SNHLY and CDR2 FYNNEI. The CDR3 length is 15 residues.